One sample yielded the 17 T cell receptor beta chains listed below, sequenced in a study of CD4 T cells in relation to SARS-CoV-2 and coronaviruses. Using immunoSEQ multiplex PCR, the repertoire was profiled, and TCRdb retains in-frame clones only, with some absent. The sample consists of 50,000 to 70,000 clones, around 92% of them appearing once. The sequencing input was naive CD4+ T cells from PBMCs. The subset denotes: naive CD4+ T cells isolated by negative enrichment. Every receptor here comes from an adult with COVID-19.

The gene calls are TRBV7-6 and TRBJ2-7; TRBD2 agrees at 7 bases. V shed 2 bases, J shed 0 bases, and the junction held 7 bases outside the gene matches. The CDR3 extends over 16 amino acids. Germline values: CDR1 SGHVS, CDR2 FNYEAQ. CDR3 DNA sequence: TGTGCCAGCAGCTTATATCAGGGAGGGAGCTCCTACGAGCAGTACTTC. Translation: CASSLYQGGSSYEQYF. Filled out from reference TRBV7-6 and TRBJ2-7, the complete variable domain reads GAGVSQSPRYKVTKRGQDVALRCDPISGHVSLYWYRQALGQGPEFLTYFNYEAQQDKSGLPNDRFSAERPEGSISTLTIQRTEQRDSAMYRCASSLYQGGSSYEQYFGPGTRLTVT.

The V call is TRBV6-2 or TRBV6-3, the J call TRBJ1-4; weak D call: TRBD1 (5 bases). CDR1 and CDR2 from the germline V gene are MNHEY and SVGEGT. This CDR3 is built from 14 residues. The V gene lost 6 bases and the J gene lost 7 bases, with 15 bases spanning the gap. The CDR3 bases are TGTGCCAGCAGCCACCCGCGGGGGAGTGAAAAACTGTTTTTT. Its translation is CASSHPRGSEKLFF.

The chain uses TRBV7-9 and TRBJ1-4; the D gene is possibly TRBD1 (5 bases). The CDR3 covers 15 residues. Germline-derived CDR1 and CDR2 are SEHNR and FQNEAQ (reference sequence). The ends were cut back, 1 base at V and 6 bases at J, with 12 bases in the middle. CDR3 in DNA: TGTGCCAGCAGCTTAGGTCAGGGTATAGATGAAAAACTGTTTTTT. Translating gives CASSLGQGIDEKLFF.

The CDR3 sequence: CASSEVRIAGEETQYF. In DNA, the CDR3 is TGTGCCAGCAGTGAGGTTCGGATAGCGGGAGAAGAGACCCAGTACTTC. V is TRBV2 and J is TRBJ2-5, with 9 bases fitting TRBD2. V was pared by 3 bases and J by 3 bases, with 8 bases of the junction left unmatched. Per the germline V gene, CDR1 is SNHLY and CDR2 is FYNNEI. The CDR3 length is 16 residues.

CDR3 bases: TGTGCCAGCAGCTTATACAGGACTAGCACAGATACGCAGTATTTT. This encodes CASSLYRTSTDTQYF. J is TRBJ2-3 and V is TRBV11-1; either TRBD1 or TRBD2 may fit D (5 bases each). There are 15 residues in the CDR3. Between the trimmed V and J ends, which lost 2 bases and 0 bases, there was a span of 9 bases. Germline V lookup: CDR1 SGHAT, CDR2 FQDESV (reference sequence).

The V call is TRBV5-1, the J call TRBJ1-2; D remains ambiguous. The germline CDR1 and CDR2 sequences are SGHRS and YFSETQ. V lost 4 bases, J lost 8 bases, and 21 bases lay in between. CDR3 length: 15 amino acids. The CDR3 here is CASSLNIEKPGGYTF. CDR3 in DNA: TGCGCCAGCAGCCTAAACATCGAAAAACCGGGAGGCTACACCTTC.

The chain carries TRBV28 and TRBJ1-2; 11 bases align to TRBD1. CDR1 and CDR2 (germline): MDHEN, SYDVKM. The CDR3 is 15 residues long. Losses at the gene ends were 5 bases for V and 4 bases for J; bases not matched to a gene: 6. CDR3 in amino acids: CASSRGQGVGYGYTF. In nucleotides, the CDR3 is TGTGCCAGCAGTCGGGGACAGGGGGTAGGCTATGGCTACACCTTC.

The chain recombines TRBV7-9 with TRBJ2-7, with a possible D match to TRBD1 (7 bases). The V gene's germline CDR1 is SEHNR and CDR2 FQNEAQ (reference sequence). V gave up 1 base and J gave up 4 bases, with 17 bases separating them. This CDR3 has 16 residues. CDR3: CASSLESRGTAYEQYF. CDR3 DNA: TGTGCCAGCAGCTTAGAAAGCCGCGGGACAGCTTACGAGCAGTACTTC.

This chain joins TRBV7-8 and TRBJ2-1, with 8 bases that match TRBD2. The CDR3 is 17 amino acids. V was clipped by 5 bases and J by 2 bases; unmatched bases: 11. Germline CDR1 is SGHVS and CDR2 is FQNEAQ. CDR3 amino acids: CASSPPSLAGPYNEQFF. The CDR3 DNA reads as TGTGCCAGCAGCCCCCCCTCTCTAGCGGGTCCCTACAATGAGCAGTTCTTC.

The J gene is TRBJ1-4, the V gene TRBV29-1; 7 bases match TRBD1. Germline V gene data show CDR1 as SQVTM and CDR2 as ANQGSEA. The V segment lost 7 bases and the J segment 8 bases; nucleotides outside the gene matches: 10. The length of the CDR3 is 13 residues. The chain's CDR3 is CSAWGPGGEKLFF. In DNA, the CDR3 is TGCAGCGCCTGGGGGCCAGGGGGGGAAAAACTGTTTTTT.

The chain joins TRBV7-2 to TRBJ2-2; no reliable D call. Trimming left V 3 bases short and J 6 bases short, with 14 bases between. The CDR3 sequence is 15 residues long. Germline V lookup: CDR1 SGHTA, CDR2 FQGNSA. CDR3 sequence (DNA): TGTGCCAGCAGCTTGGGGTGGGCCGCCCCCGGGGAGCTGTTTTTT. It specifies CASSLGWAAPGELFF.

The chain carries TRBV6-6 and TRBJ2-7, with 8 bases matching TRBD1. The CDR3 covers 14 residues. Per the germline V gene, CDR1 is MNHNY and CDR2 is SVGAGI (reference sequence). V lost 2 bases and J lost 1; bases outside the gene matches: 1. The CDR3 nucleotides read TGTGCCAGCAGTTACCAGGGGGCGTCCTACGAGCAGTACTTC. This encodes CASSYQGASYEQYF.

The CDR3 loop is CASSITGLSGELFF. DNA for the CDR3: TGTGCCAGCAGCATCACAGGGTTGTCCGGGGAGCTGTTTTTT. The chain uses TRBV11-3 and TRBJ2-2; tentatively, D is TRBD1 (6 bases). V lost 5 bases, J lost 6 bases, and 13 bases lay in between. The CDR3 contains 14 residues. In germline, CDR1 is SGHNT, CDR2 YENEEA.

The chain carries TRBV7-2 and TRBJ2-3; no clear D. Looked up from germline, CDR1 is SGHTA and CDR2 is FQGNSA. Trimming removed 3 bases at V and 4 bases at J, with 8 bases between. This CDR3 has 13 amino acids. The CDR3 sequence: CASSFERPDTQYF. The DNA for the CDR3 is TGTGCCAGCAGCTTCGAGCGCCCAGATACGCAGTATTTT.

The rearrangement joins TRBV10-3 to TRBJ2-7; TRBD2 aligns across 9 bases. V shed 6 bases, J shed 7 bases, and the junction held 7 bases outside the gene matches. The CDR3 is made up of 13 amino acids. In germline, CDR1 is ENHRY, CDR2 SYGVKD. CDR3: CAIRLAGEGEQYF. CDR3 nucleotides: TGTGCCATCAGATTAGCGGGGGAAGGAGAGCAGTACTTC.

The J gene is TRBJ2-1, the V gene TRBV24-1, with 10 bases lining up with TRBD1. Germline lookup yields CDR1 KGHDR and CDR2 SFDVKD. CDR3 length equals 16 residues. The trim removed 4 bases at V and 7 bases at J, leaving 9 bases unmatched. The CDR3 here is CATSDSGQGWRNEQFF. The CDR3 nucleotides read TGTGCCACCAGTGACTCGGGACAGGGGTGGAGGAATGAGCAGTTCTTC.

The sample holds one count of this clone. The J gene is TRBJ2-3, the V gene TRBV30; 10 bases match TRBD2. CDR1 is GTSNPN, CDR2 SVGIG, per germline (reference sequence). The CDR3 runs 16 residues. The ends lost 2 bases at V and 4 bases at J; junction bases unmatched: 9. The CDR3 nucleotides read TGTGCCTGGAGTTCCGGAGCGGGAGGGCCGTCAGATACGCAGTATTTT. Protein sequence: CAWSSGAGGPSDTQYF.